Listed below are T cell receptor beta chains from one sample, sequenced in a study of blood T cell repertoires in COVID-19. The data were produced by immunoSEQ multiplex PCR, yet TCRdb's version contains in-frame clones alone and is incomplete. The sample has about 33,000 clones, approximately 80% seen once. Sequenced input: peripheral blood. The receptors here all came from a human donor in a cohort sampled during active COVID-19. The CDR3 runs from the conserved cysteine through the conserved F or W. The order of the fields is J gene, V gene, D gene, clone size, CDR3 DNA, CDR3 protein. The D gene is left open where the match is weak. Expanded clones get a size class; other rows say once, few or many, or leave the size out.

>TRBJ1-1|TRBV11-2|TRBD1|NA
TGTGCCAGCAGCTTCCGGACAGGGGGTGAAGCTTTCTTT
CASSFRTGGEAFF
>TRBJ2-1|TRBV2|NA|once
TGTGCCAGCAGTGCAGGAGGTGAGCAGTTCTTC
CASSAGGEQFF
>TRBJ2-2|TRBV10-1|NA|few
TGCGCCAGCAGTCCCGGGACATTGAACACCGGGGAGCTGTTTTTT
CASSPGTLNTGELFF
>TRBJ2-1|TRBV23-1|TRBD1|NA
TGCGCCAGCAGATACAGGGGCGGTGAGCAGTTCTTC
CASRYRGGEQFF
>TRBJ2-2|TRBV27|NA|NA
TGTGCCAGCAGTTTATACGGGGACACACTGAACACCGGGGAGCTGTTTTTT
CASSLYGDTLNTGELFF
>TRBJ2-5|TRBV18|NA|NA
TGTGCCAGCTCACCGGCGGGGCGCCAAGAGACCCAGTACTTC
CASSPAGRQETQYF
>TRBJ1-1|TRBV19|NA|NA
TGTGCCAGTAGTACGGACAGTATGAACACTGAAGCTTTCTTT
CASSTDSMNTEAFF
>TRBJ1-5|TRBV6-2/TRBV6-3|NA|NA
TGTGCCAGCAGTTCCACAGCCAATCAGCCCCAGCATTTT
CASSSTANQPQHF
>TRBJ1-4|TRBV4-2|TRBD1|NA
TGTGCCAGCAGCCAAGACAAAGGGCAGGGGGGAGAAAAACTGTTTTTT
CASSQDKGQGGEKLFF
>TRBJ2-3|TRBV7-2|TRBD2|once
TGTGCCAGCATCGGACTAGCGGGGGGGCCACGCACAGATACGCAGTATTTT
CASIGLAGGPRTDTQYF
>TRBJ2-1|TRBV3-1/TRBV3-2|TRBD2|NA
TGTGCCAGCAGCCAAGATTTAGGACTAGCGGGTGCGAATGAGCAGTTCTTC
CASSQDLGLAGANEQFF
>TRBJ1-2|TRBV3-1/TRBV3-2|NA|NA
TGTGCCAGCACCGCCCGGGATTCCTATGGCTACACCTTC
CASTARDSYGYTF
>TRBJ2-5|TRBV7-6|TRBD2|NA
TGTGCCAGCAGCATCAGGACTAGCGGGGAGGAGACCCAGTACTTC
CASSIRTSGEETQYF
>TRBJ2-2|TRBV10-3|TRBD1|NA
TGTGCCATCAGCCGGGACAGGGGTGCCACCGGGGAGCTGTTTTTT
CAISRDRGATGELFF
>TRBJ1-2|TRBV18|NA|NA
TGTGCCAGCTCACCACCGTCAGGGAACTATGGCTACACCTTC
CASSPPSGNYGYTF
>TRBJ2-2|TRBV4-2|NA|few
TGTGCCAGCAGTTGGGGTGAGGGCACCGGGGAGCTGTTTTTT
CASSWGEGTGELFF
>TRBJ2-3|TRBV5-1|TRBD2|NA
TGCGCCAGCAGCTTGGAAGGCGGGGGGGCCTGGGCAGATACGCAGTATTTT
CASSLEGGGAWADTQYF
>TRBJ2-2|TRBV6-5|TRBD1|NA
TGTGCCAGCAGGCTGGGACAGGCGAACACCGGGGAGCTGTTTTTT
CASRLGQANTGELFF
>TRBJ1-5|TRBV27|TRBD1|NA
TGTGCCAGCAGTTTTGCAGGGGGCGACCAGCCCCAGCATTTT
CASSFAGGDQPQHF
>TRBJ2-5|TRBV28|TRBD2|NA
TGTGCCAGCAGTTTATCTAGCGGGGGGGCAGGGACCCAGTACTTC
CASSLSSGGAGTQYF
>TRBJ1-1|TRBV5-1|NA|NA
TGCGCCAGCAGCTTGTCAGACAGCCAAATGAACACTGAAGCTTTCTTT
CASSLSDSQMNTEAFF
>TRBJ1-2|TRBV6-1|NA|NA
TGTGCCAGCAGTGAAAGGGGGTCGTCTGGCTACACCTTC
CASSERGSSGYTF
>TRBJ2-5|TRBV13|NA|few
TGTGCCAGCAGCCCCAACAGGGTCCAAGAGACCCAGTACTTC
CASSPNRVQETQYF
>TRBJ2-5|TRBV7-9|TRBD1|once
TGTGCCAGCAGTTCCGGACAGGGAGCCGGGGCGACCCAGTACTTC
CASSSGQGAGATQYF